This TCR beta chain was documented in a study of blood T cell repertoires in COVID-19. Study at large: Whether acute or convalescent, the COVID-19 samples came from the United States, Italy and Spain. Nucleic acid was either cDNA or gDNA, and it came from T cells, B-cell-depleted T cells, or PBMCs.

Self-reported history from a screening survey and questionnaire set each donor's cohort. Symptom resolution, clearance, or two negative PCRs marked the recovered donors of Cohort 3. CDR1 is MDHEN and CDR2 is SYDVKM in the germline V gene. The CDR3 contains 20 residues. V shed 4 bases, J shed 4 bases, and the junction held 16 bases outside the gene matches. Sequencing used immunoSEQ multiplex PCR; TCRdb keeps in-frame clones, though not all of them. Here the sample spans about 220,000 clones, approximately 84% being singletons. This chain uses TRBV28 with TRBJ2-2; 12 nucleotides match TRBD2. This clonotype was obtained from a man in his forties who had recovered from COVID-19. Sequencing was done on a sample of PBMCs or T cells enriched from blood (not recorded which). The CDR3 spells CASSSHPLAGGPWGTGELFF. The DNA for the CDR3 is TGTGCCAGCAGTTCCCACCCCCTAGCGGGGGGGCCATGGGGCACCGGGGAGCTGTTTTTT. The full variable domain, with the rest looked up from reference TRBV28 and TRBJ2-2, is DVKVTQSSRYLVKRTGEKVFLECVQDMDHENMFWYRQDPGLGLRLIYFSYDVKMKEKGDIPEGYSVSREKKERFSLILESASTNQTSMYLCASSSHPLAGGPWGTGELFFGEGSRLTVL.